These 7 T cell receptor beta chains were all obtained from the same sample, sequenced in a study of T cell repertoires in cytomegalovirus infection. TCRdb ran MiXCR on the reads and lists one entry per CDR3 protein. The data show about 920,000 distinct CDR3 sequences, roughly 31% seen once. These receptors have no identified antigens. The input for sequencing was cultured CD8+ T cells from PBMCs, taken from culture after CMV antigen stimulation. These receptors originate from a human donor in good health (CMV status not recorded). Some clones in this sample may be carry-over from other donors' samples.

This clonotype was recorded a few times. The chain uses TRBV28 and TRBJ1-5; tentative D call: TRBD1 (6 bases). The CDR3 runs 16 residues. In germline, CDR1 is MDHEN, CDR2 SYDVKM. Between the trimmed V and J ends, which lost 2 bases and 0 bases, there was a span of 11 bases. CDR3: CASSLRGGYSNQPQHF. CDR3 bases: TGTGCCAGCAGTTTAAGAGGGGGGTATAGCAATCAGCCCCAGCATTTT.

The V and J genes are TRBV6-1 and TRBJ2-7; 7 nucleotides line up with TRBD1. The CDR3 runs 14 residues. The junction had 6 bases not matched to a gene; V was cut back by 4 bases and J by 3 bases. Per germline, CDR1 MNHNS and CDR2 SASEGT. CDR3 in amino acids: CASSAGQIDYEQYV. The CDR3, as DNA: TGTGCCAGCAGTGCGGGACAGATCGACTACGAGCAGTACGTC.

This clonotype came up once. The chain combines TRBV7-9 with TRBJ1-5, with D perhaps matching TRBD1 (5 bases). The V and J ends lost 5 bases and 6 bases respectively, with 11 bases between them. The CDR3 runs 13 residues. Germline-derived CDR1 and CDR2 are SEHNR and FQNEAQ (reference sequence). The CDR3 sequence: CASSAGPFQPQHF. CDR3 bases: TGTGCCAGCAGCGCAGGGCCGTTTCAGCCCCAGCATTTT.

The rearrangement joins TRBV9 to TRBJ2-1; D not certain. The CDR3 has 14 amino acids. V lost 0 bases, J lost 7 bases, and 11 bases lay in between. CDR1 and CDR2 from the germline V gene are SGDLS and YYNGEE. CDR3: CASSVEGRSNEQFF. Written as DNA, the CDR3 is TGTGCCAGCAGCGTAGAAGGGCGAAGTAATGAGCAGTTCTTC.

The chain links TRBV27 to TRBJ1-2; possibly TRBD1 for D (6 bases). Trimming removed 5 bases from V and 3 bases from J, with 22 bases in between. The CDR3 is 17 amino acids. The germline V gene encodes CDR1 MNHEY and CDR2 SMNVEV (reference sequence). The CDR3 here is CASSTRSTGAEDYGYTF. DNA of the CDR3: TGTGCCAGCAGTACTAGATCTACGGGGGCGGAAGACTATGGCTACACCTTC.

The CDR3 sequence: CASSLRQGPYGYTF. The CDR3, as DNA: TGCGCCAGCAGCCTACGACAGGGCCCCTATGGCTACACCTTC. The chain has TRBV5-1 and TRBJ1-2, with TRBD1 identical over 7 bases. In germline, CDR1 is SGHRS, CDR2 YFSETQ. The CDR3 covers 14 residues. Trimming removed 4 bases from V and 4 bases from J; junction bases left unmatched: 7.

In this sample, this clonotype turned up a few times. This chain uses TRBV2 with TRBJ2-7; possible D gene TRBD2, 6 bases. The germline V and J ends were trimmed by 6 bases and 7 bases, with 19 bases remaining between them. This CDR3 has 14 residues. Germline-derived CDR1 and CDR2 are SNHLY and FYNNEI. CDR3: CASSPYLSAGEQYF. In DNA, the CDR3 is TGTGCCAGCAGCCCCTACCTATCGGCGGGAGAGCAGTACTTC.